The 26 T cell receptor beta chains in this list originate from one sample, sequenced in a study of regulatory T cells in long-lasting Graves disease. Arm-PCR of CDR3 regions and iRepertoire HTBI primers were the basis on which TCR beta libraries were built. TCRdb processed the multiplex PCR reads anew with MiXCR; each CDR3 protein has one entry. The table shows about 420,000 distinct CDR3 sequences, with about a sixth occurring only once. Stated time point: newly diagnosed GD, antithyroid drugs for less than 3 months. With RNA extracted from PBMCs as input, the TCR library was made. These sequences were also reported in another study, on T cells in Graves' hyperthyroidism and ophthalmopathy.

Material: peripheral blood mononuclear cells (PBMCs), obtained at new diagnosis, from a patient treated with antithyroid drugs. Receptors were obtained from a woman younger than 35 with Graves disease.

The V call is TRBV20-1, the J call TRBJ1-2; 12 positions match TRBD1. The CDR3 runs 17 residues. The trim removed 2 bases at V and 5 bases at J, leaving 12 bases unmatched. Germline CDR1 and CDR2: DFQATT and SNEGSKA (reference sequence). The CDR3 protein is CSARPSRGTGGIYGYTF. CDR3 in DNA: TGCAGTGCTAGACCCTCACGGGGGACAGGGGGCATATATGGCTACACCTTC.

The CDR3 loop is CASSPRGSGNTIYF. DNA of the CDR3: TGTGCCAGCAGCCCAAGGGGCTCTGGAAACACCATATATTTT. The rearrangement links TRBV7-8 to TRBJ1-3; possibly TRBD1 for D (5 bases). The CDR3 has 14 residues. Germline lookup yields CDR1 SGHVS and CDR2 FQNEAQ. V gave up 5 bases and J gave up 0 bases, with 8 bases separating them.

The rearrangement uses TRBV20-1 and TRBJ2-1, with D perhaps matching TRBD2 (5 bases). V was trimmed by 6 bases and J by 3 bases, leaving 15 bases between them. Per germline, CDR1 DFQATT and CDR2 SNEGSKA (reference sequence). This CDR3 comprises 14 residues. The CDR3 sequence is CSASPGSIYNEQFF. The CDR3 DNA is TGCAGTGCAAGTCCGGGATCCATCTACAATGAGCAGTTCTTC.

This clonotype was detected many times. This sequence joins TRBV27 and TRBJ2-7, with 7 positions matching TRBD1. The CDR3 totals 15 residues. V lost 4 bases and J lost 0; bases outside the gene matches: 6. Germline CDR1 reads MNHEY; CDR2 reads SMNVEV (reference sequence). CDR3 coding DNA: TGTGCCAGCAGTTACACGACAGGGACCTCCTACGAGCAGTACTTC. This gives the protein CASSYTTGTSYEQYF.

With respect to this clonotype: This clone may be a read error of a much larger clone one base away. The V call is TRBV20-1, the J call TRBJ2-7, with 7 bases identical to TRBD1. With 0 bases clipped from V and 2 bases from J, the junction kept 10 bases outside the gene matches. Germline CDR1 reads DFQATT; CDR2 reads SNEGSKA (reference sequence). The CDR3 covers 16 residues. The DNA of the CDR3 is TGCAGTGCTAGAGATCCGGGACAGTTGGGCCCCTACGAGCAGTACTTC. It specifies CSARDPGQLGPYEQYF.

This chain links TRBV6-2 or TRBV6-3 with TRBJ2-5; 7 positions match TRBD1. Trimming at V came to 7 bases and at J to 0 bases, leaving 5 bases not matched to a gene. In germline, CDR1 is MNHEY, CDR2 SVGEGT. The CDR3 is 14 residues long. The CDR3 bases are TGTGCCAGCAACCCACAGGGGTACCAAGAGACCCAGTACTTC. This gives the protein CASNPQGYQETQYF.

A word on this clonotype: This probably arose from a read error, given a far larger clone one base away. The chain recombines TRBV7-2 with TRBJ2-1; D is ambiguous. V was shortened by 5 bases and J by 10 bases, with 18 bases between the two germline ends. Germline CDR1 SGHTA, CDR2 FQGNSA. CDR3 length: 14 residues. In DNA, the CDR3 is TGTGCCAGCAGCGTGGTTGGACCTCCCTACGAGCAGTTCTTC. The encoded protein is CASSVVGPPYEQFF.

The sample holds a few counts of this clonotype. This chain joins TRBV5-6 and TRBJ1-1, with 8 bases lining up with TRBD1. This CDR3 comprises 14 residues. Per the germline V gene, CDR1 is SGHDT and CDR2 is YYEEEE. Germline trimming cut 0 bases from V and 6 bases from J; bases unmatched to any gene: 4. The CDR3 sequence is CASSLGQGASEAFF. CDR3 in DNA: TGTGCCAGCAGCTTGGGGCAGGGGGCTTCTGAAGCTTTCTTT.

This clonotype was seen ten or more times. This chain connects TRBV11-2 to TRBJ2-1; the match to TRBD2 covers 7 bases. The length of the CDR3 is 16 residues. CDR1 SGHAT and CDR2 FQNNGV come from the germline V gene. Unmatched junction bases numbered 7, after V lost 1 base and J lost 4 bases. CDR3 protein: CASSLVRLAVYNEQFF. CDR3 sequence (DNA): TGTGCCAGCAGCTTAGTTCGTCTAGCGGTATACAATGAGCAGTTCTTC.

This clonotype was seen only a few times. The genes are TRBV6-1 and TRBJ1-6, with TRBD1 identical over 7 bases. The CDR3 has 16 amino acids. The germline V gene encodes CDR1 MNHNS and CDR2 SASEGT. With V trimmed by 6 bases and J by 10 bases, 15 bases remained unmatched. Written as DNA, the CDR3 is TGTGCCAGCAGGCCAGGACTACAGGGGAGGAGATCACCCCTCCACTTT. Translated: CASRPGLQGRRSPLHF.

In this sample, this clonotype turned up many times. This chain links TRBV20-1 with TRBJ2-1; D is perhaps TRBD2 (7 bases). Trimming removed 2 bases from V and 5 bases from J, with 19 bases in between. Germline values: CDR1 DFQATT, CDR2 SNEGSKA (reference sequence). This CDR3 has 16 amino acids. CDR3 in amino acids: CSARRSGGVRHNEQFF. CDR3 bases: TGCAGTGCTAGACGCTCGGGGGGCGTCAGGCACAATGAGCAGTTCTTC.

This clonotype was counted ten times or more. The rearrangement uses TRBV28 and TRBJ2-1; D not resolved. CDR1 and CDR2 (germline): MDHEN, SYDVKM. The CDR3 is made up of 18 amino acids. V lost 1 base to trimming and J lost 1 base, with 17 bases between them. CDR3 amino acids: CASSLLGELSKSYNEQFF. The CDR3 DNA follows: TGTGCCAGCAGTTTATTGGGTGAACTCTCAAAGTCCTACAATGAGCAGTTCTTC.

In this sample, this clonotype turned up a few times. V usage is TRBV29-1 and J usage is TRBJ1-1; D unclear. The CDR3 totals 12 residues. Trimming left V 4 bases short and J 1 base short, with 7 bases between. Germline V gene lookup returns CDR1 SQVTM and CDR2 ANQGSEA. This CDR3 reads CSVVKSNTEAFF. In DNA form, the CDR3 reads TGCAGCGTTGTGAAGTCGAACACTGAAGCTTTCTTT.

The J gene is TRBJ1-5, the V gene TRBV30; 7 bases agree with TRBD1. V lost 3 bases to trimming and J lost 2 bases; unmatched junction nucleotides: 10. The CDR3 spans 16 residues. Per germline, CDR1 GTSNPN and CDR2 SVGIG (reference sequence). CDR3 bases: TGTGCCTGGAGCCGACAGGGTCTGGGAGGCAATCAGCCCCAGCATTTT. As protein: CAWSRQGLGGNQPQHF. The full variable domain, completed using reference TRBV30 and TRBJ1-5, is SQTIHQWPATLVQPVGSPLSLECTVEGTSNPNLYWYRQAAGRGLQLLFYSVGIGQISSEVPQNLSASRPQDRQFILSSKKLLLSDSGFYLCAWSRQGLGGNQPQHFGDGTRLSIL.

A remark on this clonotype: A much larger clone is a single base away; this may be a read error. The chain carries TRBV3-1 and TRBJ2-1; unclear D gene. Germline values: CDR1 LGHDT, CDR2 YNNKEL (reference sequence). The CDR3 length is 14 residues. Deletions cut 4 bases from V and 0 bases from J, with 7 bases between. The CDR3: CASSPWSSYNEQFF. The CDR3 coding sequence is TGTGCCAGCAGCCCCTGGAGCTCCTACAATGAGCAGTTCTTC.

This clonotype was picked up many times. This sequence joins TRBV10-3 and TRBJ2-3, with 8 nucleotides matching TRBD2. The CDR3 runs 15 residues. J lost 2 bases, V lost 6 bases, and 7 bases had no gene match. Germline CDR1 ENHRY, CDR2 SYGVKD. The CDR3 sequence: CAIRTTSGYTDTQYF. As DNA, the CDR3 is TGTGCCATCAGAACCACTAGCGGCTACACAGATACGCAGTATTTT.

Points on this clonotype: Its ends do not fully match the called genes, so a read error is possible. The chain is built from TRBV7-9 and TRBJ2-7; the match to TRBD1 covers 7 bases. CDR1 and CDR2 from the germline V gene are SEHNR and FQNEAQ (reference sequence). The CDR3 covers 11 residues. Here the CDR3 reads CASTLDDRALF. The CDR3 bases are TGTGCCAGCACATTAGACGACAGGGCCCTCTTC.

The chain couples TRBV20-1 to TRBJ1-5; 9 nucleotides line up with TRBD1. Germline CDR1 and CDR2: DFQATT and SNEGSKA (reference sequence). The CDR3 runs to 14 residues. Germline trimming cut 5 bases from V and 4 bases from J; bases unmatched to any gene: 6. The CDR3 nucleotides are TGCAGTGCTGGGACAGGGAAGAGGAATCAGCCCCAGCATTTT. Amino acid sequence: CSAGTGKRNQPQHF.

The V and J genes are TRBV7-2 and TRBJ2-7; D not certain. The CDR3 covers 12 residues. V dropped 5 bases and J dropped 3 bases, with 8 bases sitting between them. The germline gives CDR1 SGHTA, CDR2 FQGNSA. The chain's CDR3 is CASSRAGYEQYF. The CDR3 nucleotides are TGTGCCAGCAGCCGGGCCGGCTACGAGCAGTACTTC.

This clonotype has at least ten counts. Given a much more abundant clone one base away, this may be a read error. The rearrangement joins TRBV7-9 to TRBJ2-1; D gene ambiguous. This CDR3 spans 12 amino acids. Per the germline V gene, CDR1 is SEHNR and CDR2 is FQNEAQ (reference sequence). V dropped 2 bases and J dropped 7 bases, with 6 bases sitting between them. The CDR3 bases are TGTGCCAGCAGCTTAAACTGGAATGAGCAGTTCTTC. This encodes CASSLNWNEQFF.

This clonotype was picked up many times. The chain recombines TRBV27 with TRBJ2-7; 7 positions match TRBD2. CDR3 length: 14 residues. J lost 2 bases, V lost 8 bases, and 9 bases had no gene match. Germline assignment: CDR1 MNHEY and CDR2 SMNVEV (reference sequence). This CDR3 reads CASRPAAGAYEQYF. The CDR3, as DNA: TGTGCCAGCCGACCCGCTGCGGGAGCCTACGAGCAGTACTTC.

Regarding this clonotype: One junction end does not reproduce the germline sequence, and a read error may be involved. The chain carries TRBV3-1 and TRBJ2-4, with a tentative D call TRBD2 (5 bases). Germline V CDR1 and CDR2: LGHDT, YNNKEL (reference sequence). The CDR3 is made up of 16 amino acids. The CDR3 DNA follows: TGTGCCAGCAGCCAAGTTATGAGGGTAGCCAAAAGCATTCAGTACTTC. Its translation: CASSQVMRVAKSIQYF.

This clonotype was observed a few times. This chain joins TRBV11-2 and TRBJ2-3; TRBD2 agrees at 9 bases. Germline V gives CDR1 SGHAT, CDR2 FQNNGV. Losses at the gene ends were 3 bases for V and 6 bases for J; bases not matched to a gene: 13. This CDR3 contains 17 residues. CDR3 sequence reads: CASSFGSGSRKGDTQYF. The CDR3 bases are TGTGCCAGCAGCTTCGGTAGCGGGAGTAGAAAGGGGGATACGCAGTATTTT.

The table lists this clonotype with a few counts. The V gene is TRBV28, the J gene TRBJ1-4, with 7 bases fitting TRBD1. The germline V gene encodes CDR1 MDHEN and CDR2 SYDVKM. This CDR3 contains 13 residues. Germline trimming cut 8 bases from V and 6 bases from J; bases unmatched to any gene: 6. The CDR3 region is CASAYRGHEKLFF. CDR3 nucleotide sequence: TGTGCCAGCGCCTACAGGGGACATGAAAAACTGTTTTTT.

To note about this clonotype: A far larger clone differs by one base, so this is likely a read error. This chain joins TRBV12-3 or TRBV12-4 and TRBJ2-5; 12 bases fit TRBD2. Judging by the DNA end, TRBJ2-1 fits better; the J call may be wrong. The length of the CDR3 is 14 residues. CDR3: CASSGLAGRNEQFF. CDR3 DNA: TGTGCCAGCAGTGGACTAGCGGGGCGCAATGAGCAGTTCTTC.

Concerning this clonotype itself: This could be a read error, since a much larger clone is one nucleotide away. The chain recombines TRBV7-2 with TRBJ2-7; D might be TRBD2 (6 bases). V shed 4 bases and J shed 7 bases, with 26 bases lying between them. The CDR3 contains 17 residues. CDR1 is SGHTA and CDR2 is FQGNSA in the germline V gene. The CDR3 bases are TGTGCCAGCAGCTCCCGGTTAACTAGCTTTTCCTACAATGAGCAGTACTTC. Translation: CASSSRLTSFSYNEQYF.